This TCR beta chain comes out of a study of cytomegalovirus exposure and HLA in healthy donors. Study-level points and caveats: A later examination showed that TCR association rates differed by HLA locus, with DRB1 most and HLA-C fewest. In a later analysis, V- and J-gene trimming of beta chains associated with a DCLRE1C missense variant, replicated independently. Associated with cytomegalovirus, according to the listing, were 164 TCR beta chains.

This CDR3 has 18 residues. CDR1 is SGHVS, CDR2 FQNEAQ, per germline. J gave up 6 bases and V 0 bases, and 7 bases lay outside the gene matches. Turning to this clone: Its specificity is not known.

The study ran its PCR with 60 Vbeta and 13 Jbeta primers. Profiled with immunoSEQ multiplex PCR; TCRdb holds only in-frame clones, not every one. This sample has more than 95,000 clones, with about 84% found just once. This sequence originates from a man aged 40-55 years in good health and CMV-seronegative. The chain joins TRBV7-8 to TRBJ2-2, with 13 nucleotides matching TRBD2. Material: PBMCs. The CDR3 sequence is CASSLASGTSGVAGELFF. The CDR3 coding sequence is TGTGCCAGCAGCTTAGCGTCCGGGACTAGCGGGGTAGCCGGGGAGCTGTTTTTT. Full variable domain (remainder filled in from reference TRBV7-8 and TRBJ2-2): GAGVSQSPRYKVAKRGQDVALRCDPISGHVSLFWYQQALGQGPEFLTYFQNEAQLDKSGLPSDRFFAERPEGSVSTLKIQRTQQEDSAVYLCASSLASGTSGVAGELFFGEGSRLTVL.